The 23 T cell receptor beta chains in this list originate from one sample, sequenced in a study of T cell changes during pregnancy in multiple sclerosis. The repertoire was sequenced with immunoSEQ multiplex PCR; TCRdb's copy has only in-frame clones and lacks some. In the table there are approximately 83,000 clones, 85% to 95% of which are singletons. The source material was peripheral blood, sampled in the first trimester of pregnancy. These receptors were taken from a female donor with multiple sclerosis, enrolled in a pregnancy study.

This rearrangement joins TRBV10-3 to TRBJ1-1; weak D call: TRBD1 (6 bases). CDR1 and CDR2 from the germline V gene are ENHRY and SYGVKD. The CDR3 extends over 13 amino acids. V was trimmed by 8 bases and J by 6 bases, leaving 16 bases between them. CDR3 sequence: CAISDQGMAEAFF. DNA for the CDR3: TGTGCCATCTCAGATCAGGGGATGGCTGAAGCTTTCTTT.

This clone was picked up one time. The chain employs TRBV2 and TRBJ1-4; 12 bases line up with TRBD1. The CDR3 loop spans 16 amino acids. The junction had 10 bases not matched to a gene; V was cut back by 6 bases and J by 8 bases. Germline V gene data show CDR1 as SNHLY and CDR2 as FYNNEI. CDR3 nucleotides: TGTGCCAGCAGAGGGACAGGGGGCGGTCAGAGGGAAAAACTGTTTTTT. This sequence encodes CASRGTGGGQREKLFF. Full variable domain (rest looked up from reference TRBV2 and TRBJ1-4): EPEVTQTPSHQVTQMGQEVILRCVPISNHLYFYWYRQILGQKVEFLVSFYNNEISEKSEIFDDQFSVERPDGSNFTLKIRSTKLEDSAMYFCASRGTGGGQREKLFFGSGTQLSVL.

The CDR3 DNA is TGTGCCAGCAGCGTAGCGGGACTTCTAGATACGCAGTATTTT. This encodes CASSVAGLLDTQYF. The chain combines TRBV9 with TRBJ2-3; D is possibly TRBD2 (6 bases). Trimming stripped 0 bases from V and 5 bases from J, with 10 bases between. This CDR3 contains 14 residues. The germline V gene encodes CDR1 SGDLS and CDR2 YYNGEE.

The V call is TRBV5-1, the J call TRBJ2-5, with D possibly being TRBD2 (6 bases). The CDR3 runs 14 residues. Per the germline V gene, CDR1 is SGHRS and CDR2 is YFSETQ. V was cut by 0 bases and J by 5 bases, with 11 bases left in between. The CDR3 DNA reads TGCGCCAGCAGCTTGGACGTACGGGGGGAGACCCAGTACTTC. Protein: CASSLDVRGETQYF.

The rearrangement uses TRBV7-9 and TRBJ2-3; D call uncertain. Trimming removed 3 bases from V and 5 bases from J, with 9 bases in between. The germline CDR1 and CDR2 sequences are SEHNR and FQNEAQ (reference sequence). The length of the CDR3 is 13 residues. The CDR3 nucleotides read TGTGCCAGCAGCTTTCTGTTTATAGATACGCAGTATTTT. As protein: CASSFLFIDTQYF. The variable domain in full, with the rest retrieved from reference TRBV7-9 and TRBJ2-3, is DTGVSQNPRHKITKRGQNVTFRCDPISEHNRLYWYRQTLGQGPEFLTYFQNEAQLEKSRLLSDRFSAERPKGSFSTLEIQRTEQGDSAMYLCASSFLFIDTQYFGPGTRLTVL.

The CDR3 nucleotides are TGTGCCAGCAGCTTAGGAGCGGGCTCCTACAATGAGCAGTTCTTC. Residues: CASSLGAGSYNEQFF. V is TRBV7-3 and J is TRBJ2-1; D may be TRBD2 (6 bases). The CDR3 covers 15 residues. Trimming removed 2 bases from V and 0 bases from J, with 8 bases in between. Germline V gene sequence: CDR1 SGHTA, CDR2 FQGTGA.

This clone occurred once. The J gene is TRBJ2-7, the V gene TRBV13; 12 bases fit TRBD2. V shed 5 bases, J shed 7 bases, and the junction held 9 bases outside the gene matches. Germline-derived CDR1 and CDR2 are PRHDT and FYEKMQ (reference sequence). The CDR3 runs to 15 residues. The CDR3 loop reads CASSVTSGGQQEQYF. In DNA form, the CDR3 reads TGTGCCAGCAGCGTTACTAGCGGGGGGCAACAAGAGCAGTACTTC.

This clone was detected only once. This chain uses TRBV6-6 with TRBJ2-3; D ambiguous. V gave up 2 bases and J gave up 5 bases, with 11 bases separating them. There are 14 residues in the CDR3. The germline V gene has CDR1 MNHNY and CDR2 SVGAGI (reference sequence). CDR3 loop: CASSYIRSIDTQYF. The CDR3 bases are TGTGCCAGCAGTTACATCAGGTCTATAGATACGCAGTATTTT.

The chain carries TRBV7-9 and TRBJ2-1; a weak D match, TRBD1 (6 bases). The V gene's germline CDR1 is SEHNR and CDR2 FQNEAQ (reference sequence). The CDR3 consists of 16 residues. Trimming shortened V by 1 base and J by 0 bases, and 10 bases separated the two germline ends. Written as DNA, the CDR3 is TGTGCCAGCAGCTTAGATTGGGGGCGCTCCTACAATGAGCAGTTCTTC. Translation: CASSLDWGRSYNEQFF.

The chain has TRBV19 and TRBJ2-3, with D perhaps matching TRBD1 (6 bases). Trimming left V 5 bases short and J 1 base short, with 13 bases between. The length of the CDR3 is 15 residues. Germline-derived CDR1 and CDR2 are LNHDA and SQIVND (reference sequence). CDR3 nucleotides: TGTGCCAGTAGTTTCGGACAGCCCCGCACAGATACGCAGTATTTT. Its translation: CASSFGQPRTDTQYF. Drawing the rest from reference TRBV19 and TRBJ2-3, the complete variable domain is DGGITQSPKYLFRKEGQNVTLSCEQNLNHDAMYWYRQDPGQGLRLIYYSQIVNDFQKGDIAEGYSVSREKKESFPLTVTSAQKNPTAFYLCASSFGQPRTDTQYFGPGTRLTVL.

The chain couples TRBV7-9 to TRBJ2-5, with 14 bases identical to TRBD2. The CDR3 consists of 18 residues. The germline V gene has CDR1 SEHNR and CDR2 FQNEAQ (reference sequence). V trimming: 1 base; J trimming: 7 bases; junction bases outside the gene matches: 11. This CDR3 reads CASSLGIGTSGGVRTQYF. The CDR3 region has the DNA TGTGCCAGCAGCTTAGGGATCGGGACTAGCGGGGGAGTCCGGACCCAGTACTTC.

This chain connects TRBV6-5 to TRBJ2-7, with 12 bases lining up with TRBD2. This CDR3 region has 15 residues. The germline CDR1 and CDR2 sequences are MNHEY and SVGAGI. V was clipped by 6 bases and J by 0 bases; unmatched bases: 3. CDR3 in DNA: TGTGCCAGCAGCCTACTAGCGGGGGGCTCCTACGAGCAGTACTTC. This gives the protein CASSLLAGGSYEQYF.

The V and J genes are TRBV21-1 and TRBJ2-1; the D call TRBD2 from the table was never checked on the DNA. TRBV21-1 is given as a pseudogene. This CDR3 is built from 15 residues. The chain's CDR3 is CASSVRLAGGYEQFF. The CDR3 nucleotides read TGTGCCAGCAGCGTACGACTAGCGGGCGGGTATGAGCAGTTCTTC.

The V and J genes are TRBV9 and TRBJ2-3; D perhaps matches TRBD1 (5 bases). V dropped 0 bases and J dropped 6 bases, with 14 bases sitting between them. The V gene's germline CDR1 is SGDLS and CDR2 YYNGEE. CDR3 length: 15 residues. The CDR3 DNA follows: TGTGCCAGCAGCGTAGTGGGGCAGACGGGCGATACGCAGTATTTT. Translating it yields CASSVVGQTGDTQYF.

The chain recombines TRBV7-6 with TRBJ1-6; D might be TRBD1 (5 bases). The V gene lost 5 bases and the J gene lost 7 bases, with 9 bases spanning the gap. Germline CDR1 and CDR2: SGHVS and FNYEAQ. The CDR3 has 13 amino acids. CDR3 region: CASSRQPNSPLHF. The CDR3 nucleotides read TGTGCCAGCAGCAGACAGCCAAATTCACCCCTCCACTTT. Combining the CDR3 with reference TRBV7-6 and TRBJ1-6 gives the whole variable domain GAGVSQSPRYKVTKRGQDVALRCDPISGHVSLYWYRQALGQGPEFLTYFNYEAQQDKSGLPNDRFSAERPEGSISTLTIQRTEQRDSAMYRCASSRQPNSPLHFGNGTRLTVT.

The CDR3 loop is CASSPGTGSYGYTF. For the CDR3, the DNA is TGTGCCAGCAGTCCCGGGACAGGGAGCTATGGCTACACCTTC. This chain links TRBV28 with TRBJ1-2; 9 nucleotides agree with TRBD1. This CDR3 has 14 residues. The V and J ends lost 5 bases and 4 bases, in that order; junction bases with no gene match: 5. Germline CDR1 and CDR2: MDHEN and SYDVKM.

The V call is TRBV5-4, the J call TRBJ1-3, with D tentatively TRBD1 (6 bases). The CDR3 has 16 amino acids. Trimming stripped 4 bases from V and 0 bases from J, with 14 bases between. Germline CDR1 and CDR2: SGHNT and YYREEE (reference sequence). The CDR3 region has the DNA TGTGCCAGCAGCCCCTACGGGACAAACTCTGGAAACACCATATATTTT. This gives the protein CASSPYGTNSGNTIYF.

CDR3 sequence: CASTVSGTLGEKLFF. The DNA of the CDR3 is TGTGCCAGCACCGTATCCGGGACACTTGGCGAAAAACTGTTTTTT. The chain combines TRBV7-8 with TRBJ1-4; tentatively, D is TRBD1 (6 bases). This CDR3 has 15 residues. Germline CDR1 and CDR2: SGHVS and FQNEAQ. Deletions cut 7 bases from V and 8 bases from J, with 20 bases between.

The gene calls are TRBV9 and TRBJ2-6, with D possibly TRBD1 on 6 matching bases. Germline V gene data show CDR1 as SGDLS and CDR2 as YYNGEE. CDR3 size: 17 residues. Trimming stripped 3 bases from V and 0 bases from J, with 13 bases between. The DNA for the CDR3 is TGTGCCAGCAGCGGAATACAGGGCAGCTCTGGGGCCAACGTCCTGACTTTC. This encodes CASSGIQGSSGANVLTF. The full variable domain, rest sourced from reference TRBV9 and TRBJ2-6, is DSGVTQTPKHLITATGQRVTLRCSPRSGDLSVYWYQQSLDQGLQFLIQYYNGEERAKGNILERFSAQQFPDLHSELNLSSLELGDSALYFCASSGIQGSSGANVLTFGAGSRLTVL.

This rearrangement joins TRBV19 to TRBJ2-7; 9 nucleotides agree with TRBD1. The CDR3 covers 14 residues. Trimming at V came to 5 bases and at J to 3 bases, leaving 5 bases not matched to a gene. CDR1 and CDR2 from the germline V gene are LNHDA and SQIVND (reference sequence). CDR3 sequence (DNA): TGTGCCAGTAGTTGGACAGGGGAACGCTACGAGCAGTACTTC. Protein product: CASSWTGERYEQYF. The full variable domain, its missing parts supplied by reference TRBV19 and TRBJ2-7, is DGGITQSPKYLFRKEGQNVTLSCEQNLNHDAMYWYRQDPGQGLRLIYYSQIVNDFQKGDIAEGYSVSREKKESFPLTVTSAQKNPTAFYLCASSWTGERYEQYFGPGTRLTVT.

The chain has TRBV4-1 and TRBJ2-7; TRBD1 matches at 7 bases. The CDR3 loop spans 14 amino acids. V gave up 8 bases and J gave up 2 bases; unmatched junction bases: 9. Germline lookup yields CDR1 MGHRA and CDR2 YSYEKL. The CDR3 coding sequence is TGCGCCAGCTCACGGACAGGTTCTGCCTACGAGCAGTACTTC. Translated, it gives CASSRTGSAYEQYF.

The chain recombines TRBV11-2 with TRBJ1-1, with TRBD1 as a possible D gene (5 bases). The germline CDR1 and CDR2 sequences are SGHAT and FQNNGV. The CDR3 runs to 14 residues. Between the trimmed V and J ends, which lost 5 bases and 11 bases, there was a span of 21 bases. The CDR3 bases are TGTGCCAGCAGCCCGTCCATGTCAGGGAGGTTGGCTTTCTTT. Translated, it gives CASSPSMSGRLAFF. Supplemented by reference TRBV11-2 and TRBJ1-1, the full variable domain reads EAGVAQSPRYKIIEKRQSVAFWCNPISGHATLYWYQQILGQGPKLLIQFQNNGVVDDSQLPKDRFSAERLKGVDSTLKIQPAKLEDSAVYLCASSPSMSGRLAFFGQGTRLTVV.

The chain links TRBV6-5 to TRBJ2-5; TRBD1 aligns across 10 bases. The germline CDR1 and CDR2 sequences are MNHEY and SVGAGI. Germline trimming cut 2 bases from V and 3 bases from J; bases unmatched to any gene: 6. The CDR3 sequence is 16 residues long. CDR3 bases: TGTGCCAGCAGTTACGTGACAGGGGGCGAAGAAGAGACCCAGTACTTC. Encoded protein: CASSYVTGGEEETQYF.